The 4 T cell receptor beta chains below were found in one sample sequenced in a study of CD8+ T cells in alopecia areata. Sequencing used cDNA as its template, made by extracting RNA and reverse transcribing it. The assay was immunoSEQ multiplex PCR, and TCRdb's table has in-frame clones only and misses some. The sample includes some 95,000 clones, around 44% of them seen just once. Sequencing was done on a sample of CD4+ T cells sorted from blood. All receptors come from a human donor with alopecia areata.

There are a few counts of this clone. The gene calls are TRBV29-1 and TRBJ1-1; 7 nucleotides align to TRBD1. This CDR3 contains 14 residues. J lost 0 bases, V lost 7 bases, and 8 bases had no gene match. The V gene's germline CDR1 is SQVTM and CDR2 ANQGSEA. CDR3: CSGRGQRMNTEAFF. Here the CDR3 DNA reads TGCAGCGGGAGGGGACAGAGGATGAACACTGAAGCTTTCTTT.

CDR3 nucleotides: TGTGCCAGCAGTTTACGGGTTGGACAGGGCCACACTGAAGCTTTCTTT. Its translation is CASSLRVGQGHTEAFF. This sequence joins TRBV28 and TRBJ1-1, with 8 bases matching TRBD1. V was clipped by 2 bases and J by 3 bases; unmatched bases: 8. Germline assignment: CDR1 MDHEN and CDR2 SYDVKM. CDR3 length: 16 residues.

This clone was detected only a few times. The chain links TRBV14 to TRBJ2-5; weak D call: TRBD1 (6 bases). Trimming removed 4 bases from V and 7 bases from J, with 10 bases in between. Looked up from germline, CDR1 is SGHDN and CDR2 is FVKESK. The CDR3 sequence is 12 residues long. CDR3 DNA: TGTGCCAGCAGCCGGACAGATGGGACCCAGTACTTC. Translated: CASSRTDGTQYF.

In its sample, this clone was seen a few times. This chain links TRBV11-3 with TRBJ2-4, with D perhaps matching TRBD1 (6 bases). V lost 4 bases to trimming and J lost 11 bases, with 12 bases between them. This CDR3 has 12 residues. Germline V gene sequence: CDR1 SGHNT, CDR2 YENEEA. CDR3 in DNA: TGTGCCAGCAGCTCCGGGACACTGTTTCAGTACTTC. Its translation is CASSSGTLFQYF.